Listed below are T cell receptor beta chains from one sample, sequenced in a study of response to subunit inactivated influenza vaccine. One entry per CDR3 protein, called by TCRdb with MiXCR from the RT-PCR reads. The repertoire holds hundreds of thousands of distinct CDR3 sequences, roughly 18% seen once, with roughly a tenth in the top ten. The sample here was PBMCs from blood, taken 4 to 6 days after vaccination. These receptor sequences come from a man aged 50 to 60 who received an inactivated influenza vaccine. Each CDR3 is given with its conserved first and last residue. The order of the fields is clone size, V gene, J gene, D gene, CDR3 protein, CDR3 DNA. The D gene is left open where the match is weak. Rows give clone size only sometimes, using once, few, many, or a class for an expanded clone.

many	TRBV29-1	TRBJ2-1	NA	CSVGAGGNNEQFF	TGCAGCGTTGGGGCAGGGGGGAACAATGAGCAGTTCTTC
NA	TRBV6-1	TRBJ2-1	NA	CASGRGSSYNEQFF	TGTGCCAGCGGCAGAGGGAGCAGCTACAATGAGCAGTTCTTC
NA	TRBV9	TRBJ1-2	TRBD1	CASSARQGGRGYTF	TGTGCCAGCAGCGCAAGACAGGGAGGGCGAGGCTACACCTTC
NA	TRBV4-2	TRBJ2-1	NA	CASSQDLAGASYNEQFF	TGTGCCAGCAGCCAAGATTTGGCGGGGGCCTCCTACAATGAGCAGTTCTTC
NA	TRBV28	TRBJ2-2	TRBD2	CASSIRGGRTGELFF	TGTGCCAGCAGTATTCGGGGGGGCCGCACCGGGGAGCTGTTTTTT
once	TRBV7-2	TRBJ1-3	NA	CASSLAWRAAGNTIYF	TGTGCCAGCAGCTTAGCGTGGAGGGCAGCTGGAAACACCATATATTTT
many	TRBV7-7	TRBJ2-5	NA	CASSLVAAGPETQYF	TGTGCTAGCAGCTTAGTCGCGGCAGGGCCAGAGACCCAGTACTTC
few	TRBV30	TRBJ1-5	TRBD1	CAWSVGTGVVNQPQHF	TGTGCCTGGAGTGTTGGGACAGGGGTGGTCAATCAGCCCCAGCATTTT
NA	TRBV5-1	TRBJ1-4	NA	CASSLWRPNEKLFF	TGCGCCAGCAGCTTGTGGAGACCTAATGAAAAACTGTTTTTT
NA	TRBV3-1	TRBJ2-1	NA	CASSQASFTVTEQFF	TGTGCCAGCAGCCAAGCTTCGTTTACAGTTACTGAGCAGTTCTTC